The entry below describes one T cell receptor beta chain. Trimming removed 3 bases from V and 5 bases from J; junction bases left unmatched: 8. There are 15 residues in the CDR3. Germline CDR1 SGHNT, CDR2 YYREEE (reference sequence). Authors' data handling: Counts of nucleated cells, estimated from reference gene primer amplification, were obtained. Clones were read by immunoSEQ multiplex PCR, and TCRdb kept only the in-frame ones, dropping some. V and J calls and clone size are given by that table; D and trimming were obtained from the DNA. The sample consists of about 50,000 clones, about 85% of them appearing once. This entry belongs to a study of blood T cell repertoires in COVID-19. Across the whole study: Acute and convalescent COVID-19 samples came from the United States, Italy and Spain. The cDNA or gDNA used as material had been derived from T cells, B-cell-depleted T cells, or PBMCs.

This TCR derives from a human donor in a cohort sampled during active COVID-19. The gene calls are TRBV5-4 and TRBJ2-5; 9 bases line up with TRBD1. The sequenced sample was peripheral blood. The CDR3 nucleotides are TGTGCCAGCAGCTCGGCCGGGACAGGGAAGGAGACCCAGTACTTC. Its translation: CASSSAGTGKETQYF.